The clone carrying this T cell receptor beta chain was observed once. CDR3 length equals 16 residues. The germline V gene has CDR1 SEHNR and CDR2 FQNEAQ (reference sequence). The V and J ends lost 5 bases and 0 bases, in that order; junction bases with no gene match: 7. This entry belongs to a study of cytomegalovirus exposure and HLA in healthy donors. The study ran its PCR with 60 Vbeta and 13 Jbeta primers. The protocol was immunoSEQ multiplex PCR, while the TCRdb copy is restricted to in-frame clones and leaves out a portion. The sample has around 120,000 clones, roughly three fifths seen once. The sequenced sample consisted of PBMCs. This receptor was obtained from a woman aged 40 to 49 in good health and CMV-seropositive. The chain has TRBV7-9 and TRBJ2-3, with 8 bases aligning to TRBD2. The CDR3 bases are TGTGCCAGCAGCGGAGGAGCTAGCGGGAGCACAGATACGCAGTATTTT. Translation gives CASSGGASGSTDTQYF. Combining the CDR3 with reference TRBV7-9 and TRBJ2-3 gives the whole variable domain DTGVSQNPRHKITKRGQNVTFRCDPISEHNRLYWYRQTLGQGPEFLTYFQNEAQLEKSRLLSDRFSAERPKGSFSTLEIQRTEQGDSAMYLCASSGGASGSTDTQYFGPGTRLTVL.